This T cell receptor (beta chain) appears in the sequencing data of a study of shared clonotypes between healthy human individuals. Cells designated naive CD8 were CD45RO-negative and were positively selected for CCR7, with terminally differentiated effector memory CD45RA+ cells excluded. The V and J ends lost 0 bases and 0 bases, in that order; junction bases with no gene match: 16. The length of the CDR3 is 21 residues. Per the germline V gene, CDR1 is LGHNA and CDR2 is YSLEER. The protocol was immunoSEQ multiplex PCR, while the TCRdb copy is restricted to in-frame clones and leaves out a portion. The table lists about 2.1 million clones, 85% to 95% of them singletons.

The sequence came from a man aged 18 to 29 in good health. Some clones in this sample may be carry-over from other donors' samples. The sample consisted of naive CD8+ T cells from PBMCs. This chain uses TRBV4-3 with TRBJ2-3, with 9 bases aligning to TRBD2. The CDR3 reads CASSQDGAGGPGLASTDTQYF. CDR3 coding DNA: TGCGCCAGCAGCCAAGATGGGGCAGGGGGTCCGGGACTAGCTAGCACAGATACGCAGTATTTT.